This T cell receptor (beta chain) was documented in a study of OX40 agonist ivuxolimab in advanced cancers. Study information: The study treated patients with ivuxolimab, an agonistic anti-OX40 (CD134) antibody. Of mixed ages from 23 to 79 and averaging approximately 60 years, the group was roughly 83% male.

The table came from immunoSEQ multiplex PCR; TCRdb's copy has only in-frame clones and leaves some out. The sample lists under 90,000 clones, 83% occurring once. Overall study results and limits: Researchers report that CD8+ T cells had, on average, more expanded clones than CD4+. Both CD4+ and CD8+ T cell populations in blood had undergone clonal expansion by week 6 at 0.1 to 3.0 mg/kg.

This clone was observed a few times. Its specificity is not known. CDR3 length: 16 residues. Germline V gives CDR1 SEHNR, CDR2 FQNEAQ (reference sequence). Trimming cost V 5 bases and J 4 bases; bases outside gene matches: 7. The TCR sequence derives from an adult with an advanced solid tumor such as melanoma, head and neck, liver or kidney cancer. The specimen was CD4+ or CD8+ T cells sorted from blood, collected in a trial of the OX40 agonist ivuxolimab. This chain joins TRBV7-9 and TRBJ2-5, with 13 bases lining up with TRBD2. Written as DNA, the CDR3 is TGTGCCAGCAGCAAGATACTAGCGGGGGGGCTAGAGACCCAGTACTTC. Amino acid sequence: CASSKILAGGLETQYF.